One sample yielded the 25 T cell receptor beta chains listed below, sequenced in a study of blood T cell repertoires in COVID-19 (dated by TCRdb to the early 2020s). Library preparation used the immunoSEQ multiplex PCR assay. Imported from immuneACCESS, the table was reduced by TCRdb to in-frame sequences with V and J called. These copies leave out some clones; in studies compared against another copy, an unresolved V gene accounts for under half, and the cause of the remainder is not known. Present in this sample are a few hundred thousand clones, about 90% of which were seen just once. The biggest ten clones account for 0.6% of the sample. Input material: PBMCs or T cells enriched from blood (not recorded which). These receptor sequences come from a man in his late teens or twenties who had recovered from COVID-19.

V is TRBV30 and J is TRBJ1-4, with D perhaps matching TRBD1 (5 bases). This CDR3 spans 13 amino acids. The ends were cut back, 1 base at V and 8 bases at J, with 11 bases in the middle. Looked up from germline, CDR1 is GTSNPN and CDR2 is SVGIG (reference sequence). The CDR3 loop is CAWSGWGKEKLFF. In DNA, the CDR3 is TGTGCCTGGAGTGGTTGGGGCAAGGAAAAACTGTTTTTT.

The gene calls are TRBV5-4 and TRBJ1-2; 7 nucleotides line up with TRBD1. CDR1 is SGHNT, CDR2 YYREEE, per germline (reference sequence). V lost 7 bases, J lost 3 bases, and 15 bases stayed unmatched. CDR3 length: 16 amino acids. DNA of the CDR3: TGTGCCAGCGCCTCGTATAGACAGGGAGGAGACTATGGCTACACCTTC. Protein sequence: CASASYRQGGDYGYTF.

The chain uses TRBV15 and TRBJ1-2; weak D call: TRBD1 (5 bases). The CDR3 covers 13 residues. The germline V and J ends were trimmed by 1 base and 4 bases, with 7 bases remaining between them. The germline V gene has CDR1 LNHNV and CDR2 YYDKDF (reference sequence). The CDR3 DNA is TGTGCCACCAGCAGAGGGGGCGGCTATGGCTACACCTTC. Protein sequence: CATSRGGGYGYTF.

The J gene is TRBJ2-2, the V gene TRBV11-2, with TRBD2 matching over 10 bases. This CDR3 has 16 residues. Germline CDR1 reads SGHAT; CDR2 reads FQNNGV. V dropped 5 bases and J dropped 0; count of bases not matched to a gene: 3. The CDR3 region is CASSPGLAPNTGELFF. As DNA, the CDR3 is TGTGCCAGCAGCCCGGGACTAGCGCCGAACACCGGGGAGCTGTTTTTT.

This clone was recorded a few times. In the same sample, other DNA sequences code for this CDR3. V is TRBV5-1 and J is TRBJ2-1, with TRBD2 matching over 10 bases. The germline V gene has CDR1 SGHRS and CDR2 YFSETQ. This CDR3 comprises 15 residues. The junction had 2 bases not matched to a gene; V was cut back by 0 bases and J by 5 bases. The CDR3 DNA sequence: TGCGCCAGCAGCTTGGTCACTAGCGGGAACAATGAGCAGTTCTTC. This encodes CASSLVTSGNNEQFF.

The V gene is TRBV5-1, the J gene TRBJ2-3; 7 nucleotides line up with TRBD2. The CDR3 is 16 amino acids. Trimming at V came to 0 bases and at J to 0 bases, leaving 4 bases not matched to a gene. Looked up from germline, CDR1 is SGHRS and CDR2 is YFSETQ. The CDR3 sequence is CASSLEGSGSTDTQYF. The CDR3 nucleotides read TGCGCCAGCAGCTTGGAGGGTAGCGGGAGCACAGATACGCAGTATTTT.

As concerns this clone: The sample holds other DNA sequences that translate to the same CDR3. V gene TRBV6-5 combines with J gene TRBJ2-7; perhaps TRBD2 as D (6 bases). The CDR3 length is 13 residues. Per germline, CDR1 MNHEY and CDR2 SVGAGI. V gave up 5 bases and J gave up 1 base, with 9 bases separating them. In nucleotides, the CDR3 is TGTGCCAGCAGTCCGCGGGGATCCTACGAGCAGTACTTC. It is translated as CASSPRGSYEQYF.

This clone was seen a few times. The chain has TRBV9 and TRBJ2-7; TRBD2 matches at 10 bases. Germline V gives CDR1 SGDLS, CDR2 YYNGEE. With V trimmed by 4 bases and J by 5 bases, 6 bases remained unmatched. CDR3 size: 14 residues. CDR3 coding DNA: TGTGCCAGCAGCCCGGGGACTAGCGACCACGAGCAGTACTTC. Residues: CASSPGTSDHEQYF.

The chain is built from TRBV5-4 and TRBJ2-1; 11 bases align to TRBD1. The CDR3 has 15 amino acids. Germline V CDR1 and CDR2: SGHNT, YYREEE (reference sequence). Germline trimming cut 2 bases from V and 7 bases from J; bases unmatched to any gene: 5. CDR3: CASSLPRDRGNEQFF. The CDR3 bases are TGTGCCAGCAGCTTACCCCGGGACAGGGGGAATGAGCAGTTCTTC.

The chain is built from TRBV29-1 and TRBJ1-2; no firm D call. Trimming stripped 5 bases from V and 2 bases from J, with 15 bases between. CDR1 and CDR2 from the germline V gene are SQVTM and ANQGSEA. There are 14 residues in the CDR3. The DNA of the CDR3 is TGCAGCGTTAGAACGCTAGAGAAGAACTATGGCTACACCTTC. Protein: CSVRTLEKNYGYTF.

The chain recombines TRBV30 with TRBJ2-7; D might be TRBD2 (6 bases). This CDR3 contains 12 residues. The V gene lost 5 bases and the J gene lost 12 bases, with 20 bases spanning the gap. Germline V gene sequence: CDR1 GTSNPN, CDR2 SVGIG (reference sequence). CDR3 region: CAWVGGTRRPYF. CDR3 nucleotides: TGTGCCTGGGTGGGGGGAACTCGTCGTCCGTACTTC.

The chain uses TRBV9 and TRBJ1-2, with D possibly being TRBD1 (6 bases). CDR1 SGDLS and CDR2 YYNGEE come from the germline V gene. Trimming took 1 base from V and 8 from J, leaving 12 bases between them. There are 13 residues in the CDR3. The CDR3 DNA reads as TGTGCCAGCAGCGTAATACAGGGCGAGGGCTACACCTTC. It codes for CASSVIQGEGYTF. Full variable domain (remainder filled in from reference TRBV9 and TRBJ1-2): DSGVTQTPKHLITATGQRVTLRCSPRSGDLSVYWYQQSLDQGLQFLIQYYNGEERAKGNILERFSAQQFPDLHSELNLSSLELGDSALYFCASSVIQGEGYTFGSGTRLTVV.

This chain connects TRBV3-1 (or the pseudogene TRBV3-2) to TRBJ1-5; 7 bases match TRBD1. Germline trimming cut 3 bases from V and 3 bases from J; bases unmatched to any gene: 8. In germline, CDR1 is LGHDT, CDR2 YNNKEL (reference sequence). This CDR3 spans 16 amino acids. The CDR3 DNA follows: TGTGCCAGCAGCCAGACCGGGACAGTAGTCAATCAGCCCCAGCATTTT. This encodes CASSQTGTVVNQPQHF.

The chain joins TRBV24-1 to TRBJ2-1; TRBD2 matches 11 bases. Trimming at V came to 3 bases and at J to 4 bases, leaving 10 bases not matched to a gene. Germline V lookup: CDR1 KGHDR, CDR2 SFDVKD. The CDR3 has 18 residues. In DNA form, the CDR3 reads TGTGCCACCAGTGATCCCCGTGCGGGGACTAGCGGATACAATGAGCAGTTCTTC. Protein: CATSDPRAGTSGYNEQFF.

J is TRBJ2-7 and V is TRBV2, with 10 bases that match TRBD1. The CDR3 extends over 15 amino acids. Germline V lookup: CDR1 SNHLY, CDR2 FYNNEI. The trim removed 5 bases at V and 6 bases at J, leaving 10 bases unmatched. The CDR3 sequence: CASSNRGTGVSEQYF. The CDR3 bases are TGTGCCAGCAGTAACCGCGGGACAGGGGTGAGCGAGCAGTACTTC.

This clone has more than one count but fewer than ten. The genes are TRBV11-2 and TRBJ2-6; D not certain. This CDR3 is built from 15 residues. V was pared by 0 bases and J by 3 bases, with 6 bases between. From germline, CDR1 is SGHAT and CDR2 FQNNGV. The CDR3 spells CASSLEGRGANVLTF. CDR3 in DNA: TGTGCCAGCAGCTTAGAGGGCCGTGGGGCCAACGTCCTGACTTTC.

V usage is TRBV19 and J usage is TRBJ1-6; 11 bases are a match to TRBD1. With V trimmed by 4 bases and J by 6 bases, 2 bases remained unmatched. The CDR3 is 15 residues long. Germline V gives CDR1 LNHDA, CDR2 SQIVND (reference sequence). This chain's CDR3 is CASSSGQGANSPLHF. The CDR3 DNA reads TGTGCCAGTAGTAGCGGACAGGGGGCTAATTCACCCCTCCACTTT.

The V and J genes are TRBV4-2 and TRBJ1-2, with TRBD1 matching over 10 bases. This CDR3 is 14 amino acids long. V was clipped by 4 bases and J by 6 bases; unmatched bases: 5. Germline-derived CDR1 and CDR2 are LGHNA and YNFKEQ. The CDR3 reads CASSPRDRGHGYTF. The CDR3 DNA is TGTGCCAGCAGCCCACGTGACAGGGGGCATGGCTACACCTTC.

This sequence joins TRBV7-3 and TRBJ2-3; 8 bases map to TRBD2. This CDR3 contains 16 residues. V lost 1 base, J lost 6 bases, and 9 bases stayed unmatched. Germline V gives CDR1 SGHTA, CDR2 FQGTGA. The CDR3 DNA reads TGTGCCAGCAGCTTAAAGTCGGGAGGGCCCAATGATACGCAGTATTTT. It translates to CASSLKSGGPNDTQYF.

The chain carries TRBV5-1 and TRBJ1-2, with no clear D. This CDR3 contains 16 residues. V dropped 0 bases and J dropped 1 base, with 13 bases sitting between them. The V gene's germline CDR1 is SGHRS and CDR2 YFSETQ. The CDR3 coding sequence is TGCGCCAGCAGCTTGGCCCCCCGACTCCATAACTATGGCTACACCTTC. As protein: CASSLAPRLHNYGYTF.

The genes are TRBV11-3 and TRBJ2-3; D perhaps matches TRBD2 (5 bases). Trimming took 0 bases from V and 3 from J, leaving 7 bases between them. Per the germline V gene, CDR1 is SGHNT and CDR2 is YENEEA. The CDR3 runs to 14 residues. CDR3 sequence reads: CASSLEGETDTQYF. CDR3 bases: TGTGCCAGCAGCTTAGAGGGAGAAACAGATACGCAGTATTTT.

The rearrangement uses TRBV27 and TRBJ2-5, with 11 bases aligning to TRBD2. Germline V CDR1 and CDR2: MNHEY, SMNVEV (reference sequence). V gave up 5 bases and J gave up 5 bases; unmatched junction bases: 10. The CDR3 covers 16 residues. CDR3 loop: CASSIGTSGVLETQYF. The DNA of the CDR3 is TGTGCCAGCAGTATCGGGACTAGCGGCGTTTTGGAGACCCAGTACTTC.

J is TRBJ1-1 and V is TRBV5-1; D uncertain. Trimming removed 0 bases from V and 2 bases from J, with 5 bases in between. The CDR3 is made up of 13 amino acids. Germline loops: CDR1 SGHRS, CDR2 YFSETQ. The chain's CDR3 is CASSLGVNTEAFF. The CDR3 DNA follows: TGCGCCAGCAGCTTGGGTGTAAACACTGAAGCTTTCTTT.

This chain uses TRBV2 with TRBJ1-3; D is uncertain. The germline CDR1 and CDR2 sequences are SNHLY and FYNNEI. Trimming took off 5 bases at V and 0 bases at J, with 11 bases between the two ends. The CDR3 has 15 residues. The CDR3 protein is CASSFDGGSGNTIYF. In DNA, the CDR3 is TGTGCCAGCAGTTTTGACGGAGGCTCTGGAAACACCATATATTTT.

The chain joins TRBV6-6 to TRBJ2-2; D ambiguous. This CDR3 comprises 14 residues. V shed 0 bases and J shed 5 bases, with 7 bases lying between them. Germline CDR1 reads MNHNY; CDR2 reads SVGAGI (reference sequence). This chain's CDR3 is CASSYSLLTGELFF. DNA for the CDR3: TGTGCCAGCAGTTACTCCCTCCTAACCGGGGAGCTGTTTTTT.